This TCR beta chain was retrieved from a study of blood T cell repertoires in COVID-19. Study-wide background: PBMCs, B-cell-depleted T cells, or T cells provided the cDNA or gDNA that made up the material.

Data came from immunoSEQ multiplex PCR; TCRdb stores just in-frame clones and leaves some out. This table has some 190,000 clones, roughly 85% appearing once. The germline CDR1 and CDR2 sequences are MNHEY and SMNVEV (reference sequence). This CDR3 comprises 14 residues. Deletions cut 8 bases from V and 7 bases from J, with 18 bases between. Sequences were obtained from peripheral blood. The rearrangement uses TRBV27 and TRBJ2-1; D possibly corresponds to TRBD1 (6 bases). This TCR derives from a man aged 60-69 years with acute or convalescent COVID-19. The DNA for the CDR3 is TGTGCCAGCCTATCCCGGACAGATACTAATGAGCAGTTCTTC. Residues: CASLSRTDTNEQFF.